These 32 T cell receptor beta chains were all obtained from the same sample, sequenced in a study of blood T cell repertoires in COVID-19. Some clones are missing from TCRdb's copy, which holds only in-frame ones; the method was immunoSEQ multiplex PCR. Counted here are around 140,000 clones, approximately 87% occurring once; the ten biggest clones make up more than 2%. Sequenced sample: peripheral blood. The receptors were sampled from a man in his sixties or seventies with active COVID-19.

This chain connects TRBV28 to TRBJ2-1, with TRBD1 identical over 7 bases. Germline V CDR1 and CDR2: MDHEN, SYDVKM. The V segment lost 7 bases and the J segment 7 bases; nucleotides outside the gene matches: 13. The CDR3 has 15 amino acids. CDR3 in amino acids: CASIRGGAVRNEQFF. The CDR3 DNA reads TGTGCCAGCATCAGAGGGGGCGCGGTTAGGAATGAGCAGTTCTTC.

The chain is built from TRBV19 and TRBJ2-1, with 10 bases identical to TRBD2. The CDR3 covers 15 residues. The germline gives CDR1 LNHDA, CDR2 SQIVND (reference sequence). V lost 7 bases to trimming and J lost 10 bases; unmatched junction nucleotides: 13. In DNA, the CDR3 is TGTGCCAGTACGCGCGGACTAGCGGACTACCGGGAGCAGTTCTTC. This translates into CASTRGLADYREQFF.

This clone has just one count. The CDR3 region is CASSRSGGSWYEQYF. The CDR3 DNA follows: TGCGCCAGCAGCCGGAGTGGCGGGAGTTGGTACGAGCAGTACTTC. V is TRBV4-1 and J is TRBJ2-7; 7 bases are a match to TRBD2. J lost 4 bases, V lost 4 bases, and 10 bases had no gene match. In germline, CDR1 is MGHRA, CDR2 YSYEKL. CDR3 length: 15 amino acids.

The V and J genes are TRBV7-2 and TRBJ2-3; TRBD2 aligns across 10 bases. The trim removed 4 bases at V and 6 bases at J, leaving 7 bases unmatched. The CDR3 is 15 amino acids. Looked up from germline, CDR1 is SGHTA and CDR2 is FQGNSA. CDR3 region: CASSYRPSGSDTQYF. DNA for the CDR3: TGTGCCAGCAGCTACCGGCCTAGCGGGAGTGATACGCAGTATTTT.

This chain joins TRBV11-2 and TRBJ2-7; TRBD1 matches at 9 bases. The CDR3 loop spans 15 amino acids. Germline CDR1 and CDR2: SGHAT and FQNNGV. Trimming cost V 6 bases and J 1 base; bases outside gene matches: 7. This chain's CDR3 is CASRRTGDRSYEQYF. CDR3 DNA: TGTGCCAGCAGACGGACAGGGGATAGGTCCTACGAGCAGTACTTC.

The rearrangement joins TRBV5-6 to TRBJ2-7, with D possibly TRBD1 on 6 matching bases. The germline V gene has CDR1 SGHDT and CDR2 YYEEEE. The CDR3 covers 15 residues. Trimming left V 0 bases short and J 0 bases short, with 10 bases between. The CDR3 coding sequence is TGTGCCAGCAGCTTGGCAGGGGAAACCTCCTACGAGCAGTACTTC. Its protein is CASSLAGETSYEQYF.

This chain links TRBV5-1 with TRBJ2-1, with TRBD2 as a possible D gene (6 bases). Deletions cut 0 bases from V and 8 bases from J, with 12 bases between. CDR3 size: 14 residues. The germline gives CDR1 SGHRS, CDR2 YFSETQ. CDR3 DNA: TGCGCCAGCAGCTTGGTGGAGGGTAGTTATGAGCAGTTCTTC. Protein sequence: CASSLVEGSYEQFF.

This chain uses TRBV4-1 with TRBJ2-1; D is undetermined. Trimming pared 0 bases from V and 10 bases from J, leaving 10 bases between. The CDR3 runs 13 residues. CDR1 is MGHRA, CDR2 YSYEKL, per germline. CDR3 DNA sequence: TGCGCCAGCAGCCAAGATAGTCAGAGGGAGCAGTTCTTC. As protein: CASSQDSQREQFF.

V usage is TRBV7-8 and J usage is TRBJ1-6, with a possible D match to TRBD1 (6 bases). The CDR3 runs 15 residues. Germline lookup yields CDR1 SGHVS and CDR2 FQNEAQ. V gave up 4 bases and J gave up 9 bases, with 16 bases separating them. CDR3 nucleotides: TGTGCCAGCAGCTCCCGGGACACTGCCTCTTCACCCCTCCACTTT. It codes for CASSSRDTASSPLHF.

The gene calls are TRBV6-6 and TRBJ2-7; 10 bases are shared with TRBD2. The CDR3 consists of 15 residues. The germline V gene encodes CDR1 MNHNY and CDR2 SVGAGI (reference sequence). Trimming removed 7 bases from V and 5 bases from J; junction bases left unmatched: 11. The CDR3 coding sequence is TGTGCCAGCACCGATCGGACTAGCGGCTTGAACGAGCAGTACTTC. Its translation: CASTDRTSGLNEQYF.

CDR3 sequence reads: CASSQDQGGWCDGYTF. The CDR3 bases are TGCGCCAGCAGCCAAGACCAGGGGGGATGGTGTGATGGCTACACCTTC. This chain joins TRBV4-3 and TRBJ1-2, with 7 bases aligning to TRBD1. In germline, CDR1 is LGHNA, CDR2 YSLEER. V was pared by 0 bases and J by 6 bases, with 10 bases of the junction left unmatched. This CDR3 is built from 16 residues.

The rearrangement uses TRBV5-1 and TRBJ2-1; D gene unclear. Germline V lookup: CDR1 SGHRS, CDR2 YFSETQ. CDR3 length: 13 residues. Deletions cut 2 bases from V and 7 bases from J, with 10 bases between. The CDR3: CASSLQSGNEQFF. The CDR3 nucleotides are TGCGCCAGCAGCTTACAGTCTGGGAATGAGCAGTTCTTC.

This clone has a single count. The chain has TRBV25-1 and TRBJ1-1; D ambiguous. The CDR3 has 15 residues. Germline assignment: CDR1 MGHDK and CDR2 SYGVNS. Trimming left V 6 bases short and J 0 bases short, with 14 bases between. CDR3 in amino acids: CASSLSGGLNTEAFF. The DNA for the CDR3 is TGTGCCAGCAGCCTTAGTGGAGGGCTGAACACTGAAGCTTTCTTT.

In DNA form, the CDR3 reads TGTGCCAGCAGGCGAGCGGGAGGCACCGGGGAGCTGTTTTTT. Translating gives CASRRAGGTGELFF. The rearrangement links TRBV13 to TRBJ2-2; 9 bases map to TRBD2. Per the germline V gene, CDR1 is PRHDT and CDR2 is FYEKMQ (reference sequence). The CDR3 extends over 14 amino acids. Trimming took 6 bases from V and 4 from J; bases not matched to a gene: 3.

The genes are TRBV27 and TRBJ2-7, with D perhaps matching TRBD2 (6 bases). Germline CDR1 and CDR2: MNHEY and SMNVEV (reference sequence). V was trimmed by 6 bases and J by 1 base, leaving 10 bases between them. This CDR3 is built from 13 residues. CDR3 region: CASRTSLSYEQYF. For the CDR3, the DNA is TGTGCCAGCAGGACTAGTCTGTCCTACGAGCAGTACTTC.

This rearrangement joins TRBV6-2 or TRBV6-3 to TRBJ2-4; possible D gene TRBD2, 6 bases. Germline V gene lookup returns CDR1 MNHEY and CDR2 SVGEGT. Trimming took 0 bases from V and 6 from J, leaving 9 bases between them. The CDR3 totals 14 residues. The CDR3: CASSYSVGGNIQYF. CDR3 coding DNA: TGTGCCAGCAGTTACTCGGTGGGGGGAAACATTCAGTACTTC.

This chain links TRBV6-5 with TRBJ2-2, with 10 positions matching TRBD2. This CDR3 is 14 amino acids long. CDR1 and CDR2 (germline): MNHEY, SVGAGI. The V gene end was trimmed by 8 bases and the J gene end by 4 bases; junction bases not matched to a gene: 4. CDR3 DNA: TGTGCCAGCGTAACTAGCGGGACCACCGGGGAGCTGTTTTTT. Its translation is CASVTSGTTGELFF.

The gene calls are TRBV30 and TRBJ1-1, with D possibly matching TRBD1 (6 bases). V dropped 1 base and J dropped 0 bases, with 12 bases sitting between them. The CDR3 consists of 15 residues. Per the germline V gene, CDR1 is GTSNPN and CDR2 is SVGIG (reference sequence). The CDR3 sequence: CAWSASDSLNTEAFF. The CDR3 nucleotides are TGTGCCTGGAGTGCCTCGGACAGTTTGAACACTGAAGCTTTCTTT. The full variable domain, with the rest looked up from reference TRBV30 and TRBJ1-1, is SQTIHQWPATLVQPVGSPLSLECTVEGTSNPNLYWYRQAAGRGLQLLFYSVGIGQISSEVPQNLSASRPQDRQFILSSKKLLLSDSGFYLCAWSASDSLNTEAFFGQGTRLTVV.

The genes are TRBV18 and TRBJ2-2; D unclear. CDR1 and CDR2 (germline): KGHSH, LQKENI. CDR3 size: 14 residues. Trimming took 3 bases from V and 4 from J, leaving 9 bases between them. The CDR3: CASSPMTLTGELFF. DNA of the CDR3: TGTGCCAGCTCACCGATGACTCTCACCGGGGAGCTGTTTTTT.

V and J are TRBV14 and TRBJ2-1; 8 positions agree with TRBD2. Trimming cost V 6 bases and J 15 bases; bases outside gene matches: 10. Germline CDR1 is SGHDN and CDR2 is FVKESK. This CDR3 has 12 residues. This CDR3 is CASRASGGSTFF. The DNA of the CDR3 is TGTGCCAGCAGGGCTTCGGGGGGGAGTACGTTCTTC.

The sample holds one count of this clone. The chain couples TRBV11-2 to TRBJ1-1, with D unresolved. Trimming removed 2 bases at V and 2 bases at J, with 6 bases between. This CDR3 spans 13 amino acids. Germline CDR1 is SGHAT and CDR2 is FQNNGV. CDR3 sequence reads: CASSLSGNTEAFF. CDR3 DNA: TGTGCCAGCAGCTTAAGCGGAAACACTGAAGCTTTCTTT.

The rearrangement uses TRBV4-2 and TRBJ2-7; possible D gene TRBD1, 6 bases. Germline loops: CDR1 LGHNA, CDR2 YNFKEQ. V was shortened by 5 bases and J by 4 bases, with 15 bases between the two germline ends. The CDR3 is 14 amino acids. CDR3: CASSSRDTIYEQYF. DNA of the CDR3: TGTGCCAGCAGCTCCCGGGACACCATTTACGAGCAGTACTTC.

This clone was seen a single time. The V and J genes are TRBV28 and TRBJ2-6; 8 positions agree with TRBD1. The CDR3 is 17 amino acids. Per germline, CDR1 MDHEN and CDR2 SYDVKM. With 5 bases clipped from V and 0 bases from J, the junction kept 6 bases outside the gene matches. The DNA for the CDR3 is TGTGCCAGCAGTCTCCGGACAGGGCGCTCTGGGGCCAACGTCCTGACTTTC. Translation: CASSLRTGRSGANVLTF.

V usage is TRBV5-4 and J usage is TRBJ2-5; the match to TRBD2 covers 11 bases. This CDR3 region has 14 residues. V dropped 4 bases and J dropped 5; count of bases not matched to a gene: 4. Germline V gene lookup returns CDR1 SGHNT and CDR2 YYREEE (reference sequence). Here the CDR3 DNA reads TGTGCCAGCAGCCTGCGACTAGCGGGGGAGACCCAGTACTTC. It encodes CASSLRLAGETQYF.

A single count supports this clone. The gene calls are TRBV6-2 or TRBV6-3 and TRBJ2-7; TRBD1 agrees at 7 bases. J gave up 2 bases and V 5 bases, and 12 bases lay outside the gene matches. The CDR3 is 16 residues long. CDR1 is MNHEY, CDR2 SVGEGT, per germline. The CDR3 reads CASSTPTGAGAYEQYF. The CDR3 DNA follows: TGTGCCAGCAGTACCCCAACAGGGGCCGGGGCCTACGAGCAGTACTTC.

J is TRBJ2-2 and V is TRBV4-1, with 8 bases fitting TRBD2. The CDR3 runs 19 residues. In germline, CDR1 is MGHRA, CDR2 YSYEKL. Trimming took 0 bases from V and 2 from J; bases not matched to a gene: 11. The CDR3 loop reads CASSQDYGGRLQNTGELFF. The CDR3 DNA reads as TGCGCCAGCAGCCAAGATTACGGCGGGAGGCTTCAAAACACCGGGGAGCTGTTTTTT.

The chain recombines TRBV7-2 with TRBJ2-3, with D uncertain. The CDR3 length is 14 residues. Germline-derived CDR1 and CDR2 are SGHTA and FQGNSA. V lost 3 bases and J 2 bases, leaving 9 bases between the germline ends. The CDR3 here is CASSFGQFTDTQYF. CDR3 bases: TGTGCCAGCAGCTTTGGGCAGTTCACAGATACGCAGTATTTT.

The J gene is TRBJ2-7, the V gene TRBV2; D is perhaps TRBD2 (6 bases). Germline V CDR1 and CDR2: SNHLY, FYNNEI. The ends were cut back, 3 bases at V and 2 bases at J, with 14 bases in the middle. This CDR3 is 15 amino acids long. The CDR3 DNA follows: TGTGCCAGCAGTGATAAGGCGGGAAGAGCCTACGAGCAGTACTTC. As protein: CASSDKAGRAYEQYF.

In its sample, this clone was seen many times. The chain has TRBV14 and TRBJ2-7; D perhaps matches TRBD2 (7 bases). Germline CDR1 SGHDN, CDR2 FVKESK. The CDR3 length is 14 residues. Trimming stripped 1 base from V and 6 bases from J, with 13 bases between. The CDR3 reads CASSQGNREGEQYF. The CDR3 bases are TGTGCCAGCAGCCAAGGCAACAGGGAGGGCGAGCAGTACTTC. Using reference TRBV14 and TRBJ2-7 for the parts outside the CDR3, the full variable domain is EAGVTQFPSHSVIEKGQTVTLRCDPISGHDNLYWYRRVMGKEIKFLLHFVKESKQDESGMPNNRFLAERTGGTYSTLKVQPAELEDSGVYFCASSQGNREGEQYFGPGTRLTVT.

This clone appeared once. The chain carries TRBV5-1 and TRBJ1-4; TRBD1 matches at 8 bases. J lost 8 bases, V lost 1 base, and 10 bases had no gene match. CDR1 and CDR2 from the germline V gene are SGHRS and YFSETQ. This CDR3 is 16 amino acids long. CDR3 coding DNA: TGCGCCAGCAGCTTGACCCCGGACAGGGTAGGGGAAAAACTGTTTTTT. It yields the protein CASSLTPDRVGEKLFF. Based on the CDR3 plus reference TRBV5-1 and TRBJ1-4, the full variable domain is KAGVTQTPRYLIKTRGQQVTLSCSPISGHRSVSWYQQTPGQGLQFLFEYFSETQRNKGNFPGRFSGRQFSNSRSEMNVSTLELGDSALYLCASSLTPDRVGEKLFFGSGTQLSVL.

The chain carries TRBV27 and TRBJ2-1, with D tentatively TRBD1 (6 bases). CDR3 length: 14 amino acids. V was trimmed by 5 bases and J by 2 bases, leaving 10 bases between them. Germline CDR1 is MNHEY and CDR2 is SMNVEV (reference sequence). CDR3 amino acids: CASSDQGPYNEQFF. In DNA, the CDR3 is TGTGCCAGCAGTGATCAGGGGCCCTACAATGAGCAGTTCTTC.

The rearrangement links TRBV6-5 to TRBJ1-5; tentatively, D is TRBD1 (5 bases). Germline lookup yields CDR1 MNHEY and CDR2 SVGAGI. CDR3 size: 13 residues. Trimming removed 7 bases at V and 6 bases at J, with 13 bases between. The CDR3 DNA reads TGTGCCAGCAAAAGGGACTCCCTTCAGCCCCAGCATTTT. It codes for CASKRDSLQPQHF.